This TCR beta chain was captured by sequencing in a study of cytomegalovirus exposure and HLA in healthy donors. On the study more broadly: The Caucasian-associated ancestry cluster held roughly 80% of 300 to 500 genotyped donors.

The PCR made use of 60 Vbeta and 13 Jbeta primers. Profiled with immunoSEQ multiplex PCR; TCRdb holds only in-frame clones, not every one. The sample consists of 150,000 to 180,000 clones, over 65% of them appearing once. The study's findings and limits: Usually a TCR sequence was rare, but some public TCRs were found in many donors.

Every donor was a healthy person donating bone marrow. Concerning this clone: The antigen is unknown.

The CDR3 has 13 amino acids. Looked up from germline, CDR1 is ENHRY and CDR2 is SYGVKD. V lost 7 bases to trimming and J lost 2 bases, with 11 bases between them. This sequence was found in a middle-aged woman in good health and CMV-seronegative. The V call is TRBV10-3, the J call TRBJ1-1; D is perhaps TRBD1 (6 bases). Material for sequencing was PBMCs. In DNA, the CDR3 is TGTGCCATCAAGACAGGCCATAACACTGAAGCTTTCTTT. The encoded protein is CAIKTGHNTEAFF.